A single sample gave rise to the 6 T cell receptor beta chains below, sequenced in a study of T-cell reconstitution after alpha-beta-depleted transplantation in children. A library of TCRbeta sequences, prepared with unique molecular identifiers, was generated. A single record per CDR3 protein comes from TCRdb applying MiXCR to the PCR reads. This table holds about 310,000 distinct CDR3 sequences, more than 20% found once. The sequencing used PBMCs, mostly from graft donor cells, collected 180 days after TCRalphabeta/CD19-depleted stem cell transplant. These receptors were taken from a male patient under 18 who had a stem cell transplant for acute lymphoblastic leukemia, so the T cells may come from the graft donor.

V usage is TRBV5-5 and J usage is TRBJ2-7; 15 positions match TRBD2. The germline gives CDR1 SGHKS, CDR2 YYEKEE (reference sequence). V lost 4 bases to trimming and J lost 3 bases; unmatched junction nucleotides: 11. This CDR3 contains 18 residues. For the CDR3, the DNA is TGTGCCAGCAGCACGGGACTAGCGGGAGGAGGGGGCCACTACGAGCAGTACTTC. This gives the protein CASSTGLAGGGGHYEQYF.

The chain links TRBV28 to TRBJ1-2; D not certain. This CDR3 has 12 residues. The V end lost 2 bases, the J end lost 8 bases, and 9 bases lay between the germline ends. The germline V gene encodes CDR1 MDHEN and CDR2 SYDVKM. CDR3 amino acids: CASSLNPAGYTF. Here the CDR3 DNA reads TGTGCCAGCAGTTTAAACCCGGCGGGCTACACCTTC.

J is TRBJ2-1 and V is TRBV10-3, with TRBD2 identical over 7 bases. V lost 2 bases, J lost 3 bases, and 4 bases stayed unmatched. The CDR3 runs 15 residues. Per germline, CDR1 ENHRY and CDR2 SYGVKD. This chain's CDR3 is CAISEETSFYNEQFF. DNA for the CDR3: TGTGCCATCAGTGAGGAGACTAGCTTCTACAATGAGCAGTTCTTC.

This clonotype was picked up many times. V is TRBV5-6 and J is TRBJ2-7; D uncertain. The CDR3 covers 14 residues. The V gene's germline CDR1 is SGHDT and CDR2 YYEEEE. Trimming pared 1 base from V and 2 bases from J, leaving 10 bases between. CDR3 DNA sequence: TGTGCCAGCAGCTTGTGGCACAGTCCCTACGAGCAGTACTTC. Amino acids: CASSLWHSPYEQYF. Using reference TRBV5-6 and TRBJ2-7 for the parts outside the CDR3, the full variable domain is DAGVTQSPTHLIKTRGQQVTLRCSPKSGHDTVSWYQQALGQGPQFIFQYYEEEERQRGNFPDRFSGHQFPNYSSELNVNALLLGDSALYLCASSLWHSPYEQYFGPGTRLTVT.

This sequence joins TRBV20-1 and TRBJ1-5; D remains ambiguous. This CDR3 has 15 residues. V lost 5 bases and J lost 0, with 14 bases in between. CDR1 and CDR2 from the germline V gene are DFQATT and SNEGSKA (reference sequence). The CDR3 loop reads CSAQILMNSNQPQHF. In DNA form, the CDR3 reads TGCAGTGCTCAAATACTGATGAATAGCAATCAGCCCCAGCATTTT.

This clonotype was seen more than once but under ten times. The chain couples TRBV5-1 to TRBJ2-3, with TRBD1 matching 8 bases. Trimming took 1 base from V and 2 from J; bases not matched to a gene: 18. Germline V gene lookup returns CDR1 SGHRS and CDR2 YFSETQ. This CDR3 contains 20 residues. Written as DNA, the CDR3 is TGCGCCAGCAGCTTGATGATATTAACCGGGACAGGAGCCTCCACAGATACGCAGTATTTT. Amino acid sequence: CASSLMILTGTGASTDTQYF.